The 24 T cell receptor beta chains listed next were all sequenced from one sample in a study of blood T cell repertoires in COVID-19. Only in-frame clones appear in the TCRdb table, and some are missing; sequencing was by immunoSEQ multiplex PCR. This sample has approximately 34,000 clones, with over 75% found just once. The specimen sequenced was peripheral blood. Receptors originate from a man in his 70s with COVID-19, enrolled during active disease.

This rearrangement joins TRBV27 to TRBJ2-7; 7 bases are a match to TRBD1. V gave up 0 bases and J gave up 0 bases; unmatched junction bases: 5. This CDR3 has 16 amino acids. The germline V gene has CDR1 MNHEY and CDR2 SMNVEV (reference sequence). CDR3 region: CASSLSLGDSSYEQYF. For the CDR3, the DNA is TGTGCCAGCAGTTTATCGCTTGGGGACAGCTCCTACGAGCAGTACTTC.

This chain joins TRBV5-1 and TRBJ2-3; 10 bases map to TRBD2. V lost 0 bases to trimming and J lost 4 bases; unmatched junction nucleotides: 5. The V gene's germline CDR1 is SGHRS and CDR2 YFSETQ. This CDR3 region has 16 residues. The CDR3, as DNA: TGCGCCAGCAGCTTGGCTAGCGGGAGAACCGCAGATACGCAGTATTTT. The encoded protein is CASSLASGRTADTQYF. The full variable domain, rest sourced from reference TRBV5-1 and TRBJ2-3, is KAGVTQTPRYLIKTRGQQVTLSCSPISGHRSVSWYQQTPGQGLQFLFEYFSETQRNKGNFPGRFSGRQFSNSRSEMNVSTLELGDSALYLCASSLASGRTADTQYFGPGTRLTVL.

The chain employs TRBV7-3 and TRBJ2-7; tentative D call: TRBD1 (6 bases). Germline V gene lookup returns CDR1 SGHTA and CDR2 FQGTGA. V was trimmed by 5 bases and J by 6 bases, leaving 14 bases between them. The CDR3 loop spans 13 amino acids. The CDR3 region has the DNA TGTGCCAGCAGCACAACGGGGACAACCGAGCAGTACTTC. Translating it yields CASSTTGTTEQYF. The full variable domain, with the rest looked up from reference TRBV7-3 and TRBJ2-7, is GAGVSQTPSNKVTEKGKYVELRCDPISGHTALYWYRQSLGQGPEFLIYFQGTGAADDSGLPNDRFFAVRPEGSVSTLKIQRTERGDSAVYLCASSTTGTTEQYFGPGTRLTVT.

As DNA, the CDR3 is TGTGCCAGCAGCTTCCGGACAAGGAACACTGAAGCTTTCTTT. Protein sequence: CASSFRTRNTEAFF. The chain links TRBV5-5 to TRBJ1-1; D perhaps matches TRBD1 (5 bases). CDR1 and CDR2 from the germline V gene are SGHKS and YYEKEE (reference sequence). V was pared by 2 bases and J by 1 base, with 9 bases between. The CDR3 has 14 amino acids.

This clone has only one observation. The chain combines TRBV9 with TRBJ2-1; TRBD2 might be the D (5 bases). Germline lookup yields CDR1 SGDLS and CDR2 YYNGEE. Trimming shortened V by 0 bases and J by 5 bases, and 9 bases separated the two germline ends. The CDR3 contains 14 residues. The CDR3 protein is CASSVGESHNEQFF. The CDR3 coding sequence is TGTGCCAGCAGCGTAGGGGAGTCCCACAATGAGCAGTTCTTC.

The chain combines TRBV14 with TRBJ1-6, with 9 positions matching TRBD1. Germline values: CDR1 SGHDN, CDR2 FVKESK. The CDR3 has 16 amino acids. V lost 5 bases, J lost 0 bases, and 2 bases stayed unmatched. CDR3 nucleotides: TGTGCCAGCAGCACGACAGGGGGCTCCTATAATTCACCCCTCCACTTT. Translation gives CASSTTGGSYNSPLHF.

The J gene is TRBJ1-5, the V gene TRBV6-1, with TRBD1 matching 10 bases. Germline loops: CDR1 MNHNS, CDR2 SASEGT. The CDR3 runs to 15 residues. With 3 bases clipped from V and 6 bases from J, the junction kept 5 bases outside the gene matches. The CDR3 reads CASSDWTGGSQPQHF. The CDR3 DNA is TGTGCCAGCAGTGATTGGACAGGGGGATCTCAGCCCCAGCATTTT.

The DNA for the CDR3 is TGTGCCAGCAGTGTAGCGGGAGGCACCGGGGAGCTGTTTTTT. It encodes CASSVAGGTGELFF. The rearrangement joins TRBV2 to TRBJ2-2; 10 nucleotides align to TRBD2. Germline V gene data show CDR1 as SNHLY and CDR2 as FYNNEI. Trimming took 4 bases from V and 4 from J; bases not matched to a gene: 0. CDR3 size: 14 residues.

The CDR3 bases are TGTGCCAGCAGCTTAGGCCCGGGTAGCTCCTACGAGCAGTACTTC. It specifies CASSLGPGSSYEQYF. J is TRBJ2-7 and V is TRBV7-9; D not certain. There are 15 residues in the CDR3. Between the trimmed V and J ends, which lost 1 base and 0 bases, there was a span of 10 bases. From germline, CDR1 is SEHNR and CDR2 FQNEAQ (reference sequence).

This clone was observed a few times. The rearrangement links TRBV4-1 to TRBJ2-2; tentative D call: TRBD2 (6 bases). Germline V gene lookup returns CDR1 MGHRA and CDR2 YSYEKL. The CDR3 loop spans 17 amino acids. V was clipped by 1 base and J by 6 bases, with 18 bases between them. CDR3: CASSQAQLAPGPGELFF. The CDR3 nucleotides read TGCGCCAGCAGCCAAGCCCAACTAGCTCCCGGCCCCGGGGAGCTGTTTTTT.

The rearrangement links TRBV5-1 to TRBJ2-7, with 7 bases aligning to TRBD1. CDR3 length: 15 amino acids. Germline V gene sequence: CDR1 SGHRS, CDR2 YFSETQ. The J segment lost 5 bases and the V segment lost 3 bases, leaving 11 bases of the junction unmatched. The CDR3 DNA reads TGCGCCAGCAGCTCTCGGACAGGTACAACTAACGAGCAGTACTTC. Residues: CASSSRTGTTNEQYF.

CDR3 sequence: CASSRQGNYEQYF. The CDR3 nucleotides read TGTGCCAGCAGTCGACAGGGCAACTACGAGCAGTACTTC. The chain combines TRBV6-2 or TRBV6-3 with TRBJ2-7, with 7 bases aligning to TRBD1. With 5 bases clipped from V and 3 bases from J, the junction kept 4 bases outside the gene matches. This CDR3 has 13 residues. Germline CDR1 MNHEY, CDR2 SVGEGT.

V and J are TRBV5-3 and TRBJ1-1, with a possible D match to TRBD1 (5 bases). TRBV5-3 is recorded as an ORF, its role being uncertain. V gave up 0 bases and J gave up 1 base, with 13 bases separating them. The CDR3 extends over 16 amino acids. CDR3 sequence: CARSLGQGLWNTEAFF. CDR3 nucleotides: TGTGCCAGAAGCTTGGGGCAGGGCTTGTGGAACACTGAAGCTTTCTTT.

The CDR3 region is CASSPRDRFQPQHF. The CDR3 DNA sequence: TGTGCCAGCAGCCCCCGGGACAGGTTTCAGCCCCAGCATTTT. The J gene is TRBJ1-5, the V gene TRBV3-1 (or the pseudogene TRBV3-2); 8 positions match TRBD1. Trimming cost V 4 bases and J 6 bases; bases outside gene matches: 5. This CDR3 has 14 amino acids. CDR1 and CDR2 (germline): LGHDT, YNNKEL (reference sequence).

This clone was counted between two and nine times. This chain uses TRBV6-5 with TRBJ2-1, with 16 bases aligning to TRBD2. This CDR3 region has 15 residues. The V segment lost 5 bases and the J segment 10 bases; nucleotides outside the gene matches: 5. CDR1 and CDR2 from the germline V gene are MNHEY and SVGAGI. The CDR3 loop is CASSPPGLAGGEQFF. Here the CDR3 DNA reads TGTGCCAGCAGTCCACCGGGACTAGCGGGAGGGGAGCAGTTCTTC.

This clone was seen only a few times. J is TRBJ2-5 and V is TRBV3-1 (or the pseudogene TRBV3-2), with D possibly matching TRBD2 (5 bases). Trimming took 6 bases from V and 1 from J, leaving 9 bases between them. There are 13 residues in the CDR3. CDR1 is LGHDT and CDR2 is YNNKEL in the germline V gene (reference sequence). This CDR3 reads CASSSSGQETQYF. CDR3 DNA sequence: TGTGCCAGCAGTTCGAGCGGCCAAGAGACCCAGTACTTC.

This chain connects TRBV10-3 to TRBJ2-1; TRBD2 aligns across 14 bases. From germline, CDR1 is ENHRY and CDR2 SYGVKD. The V and J ends lost 7 bases and 0 bases, in that order; junction bases with no gene match: 2. The CDR3 extends over 16 amino acids. The CDR3 nucleotides read TGTGCCATCAAAGGGACTAGCGGGAGCTCCTACAATGAGCAGTTCTTC. Translation: CAIKGTSGSSYNEQFF.

This chain uses TRBV28 with TRBJ1-1; 9 nucleotides agree with TRBD1. Germline trimming cut 3 bases from V and 4 bases from J; bases unmatched to any gene: 27. Germline V lookup: CDR1 MDHEN, CDR2 SYDVKM. There are 22 residues in the CDR3. This CDR3 is CASSFYVPVTGQGLGIRTEAFF. CDR3 DNA: TGTGCCAGCAGTTTTTACGTCCCGGTGACGGGACAGGGTCTGGGTATACGCACTGAAGCTTTCTTT.

This clone was seen a handful of times. The rearrangement links TRBV3-1 (or the pseudogene TRBV3-2) to TRBJ1-5; D not certain. Germline V CDR1 and CDR2: LGHDT, YNNKEL (reference sequence). The V end lost 0 bases, the J end lost 0 bases, and 12 bases lay between the germline ends. This CDR3 is 17 amino acids long. The CDR3 is CASSQDLGGYSNQPQHF. CDR3 nucleotide sequence: TGTGCCAGCAGCCAAGATCTCGGCGGGTATAGCAATCAGCCCCAGCATTTT.

V usage is TRBV28 and J usage is TRBJ1-1; TRBD1 might be the D (5 bases). This CDR3 has 14 amino acids. Germline V CDR1 and CDR2: MDHEN, SYDVKM. Trimming left V 2 bases short and J 5 bases short, with 12 bases between. In nucleotides, the CDR3 is TGTGCCAGCAGTTTAGAGGCGGGGGTAACTGAAGCTTTCTTT. Its protein is CASSLEAGVTEAFF.

Written as DNA, the CDR3 is TGTGCCAGCATTCGCGACGGGGTCTCTGGAAACACCATATATTTT. Its translation is CASIRDGVSGNTIYF. The chain combines TRBV2 with TRBJ1-3, with D unresolved. CDR3 length: 15 amino acids. In germline, CDR1 is SNHLY, CDR2 FYNNEI. The V gene lost 7 bases and the J gene lost 0 bases, with 13 bases spanning the gap.

The J gene is TRBJ2-7, the V gene TRBV30, with 9 bases matching TRBD2. V was clipped by 2 bases and J by 0 bases; unmatched bases: 5. From germline, CDR1 is GTSNPN and CDR2 SVGIG (reference sequence). The CDR3 has 15 amino acids. The CDR3 here is CAWSMQAGGSYEQYF. In DNA form, the CDR3 reads TGTGCCTGGAGTATGCAAGCGGGAGGCTCCTACGAGCAGTACTTC. Variable domain in full (rest from reference TRBV30 and TRBJ2-7): SQTIHQWPATLVQPVGSPLSLECTVEGTSNPNLYWYRQAAGRGLQLLFYSVGIGQISSEVPQNLSASRPQDRQFILSSKKLLLSDSGFYLCAWSMQAGGSYEQYFGPGTRLTVT.

This clone was found once. The chain employs TRBV9 and TRBJ1-1; TRBD1 aligns across 7 bases. After removal of 4 bases from V and 7 bases from J, the junction contained 13 bases not matched to a gene. Germline V gene sequence: CDR1 SGDLS, CDR2 YYNGEE. CDR3 length: 15 residues. The CDR3 reads CASSLGGTATFEAFF. CDR3 nucleotides: TGTGCCAGCAGCCTAGGGGGGACAGCAACTTTTGAAGCTTTCTTT.

The chain has TRBV28 and TRBJ1-5; TRBD1 aligns across 7 bases. Losses at the gene ends were 6 bases for V and 4 bases for J; bases not matched to a gene: 6. This CDR3 region has 14 residues. From germline, CDR1 is MDHEN and CDR2 SYDVKM. The CDR3 sequence is CASSRTGSNQPQHF. The CDR3 DNA sequence: TGTGCCAGCAGCAGGACAGGTTCGAATCAGCCCCAGCATTTT.